The clone carrying this T cell receptor (beta chain) has just one count. Its antigen is unidentified. This record belongs to a study of CD8 T cells in Susac syndrome. Sequencing of TCR beta was performed on blood CD8+ T cells and on blood CD4+ T cells. Purification of the CD8+ and CD4+ T cells relied on negative isolation, and TEMRA cells underwent FACS enrichment. Germline V gene lookup returns CDR1 SQVTM and CDR2 ANQGSEA. With 5 bases removed from V and 6 bases from J, the gap between germline ends came to 13 bases. CDR3 length equals 12 residues. The RNA input was roughly 0.45 to 1 ug, and it was reverse transcribed with random hexamers. The amplification used immunoSEQ multiplex PCR on TCR beta CDR3; it spanned 54 Vbeta and 13 Jbeta. TCRdb recomputed calls from the immunoSEQ multiplex PCR reads with MiXCR, one row per CDR3 protein. The table has 77,000 or so distinct CDR3 sequences, about 94% seen once.

Points from the study as a whole: The TCR sequencing and HLA analysis in the study involved a relatively small number of individuals, as the study acknowledged.

This TCR derives from a human donor with multiple sclerosis. The sequencing input was CD8+ T cells from PBMCs. The J gene is TRBJ1-2, the V gene TRBV29-1; D is possibly TRBD1 (5 bases). CDR3 residues: CSVTLDRNGYTF. The CDR3 DNA reads TGCAGCGTTACGCTCGACAGAAATGGCTACACCTTC.